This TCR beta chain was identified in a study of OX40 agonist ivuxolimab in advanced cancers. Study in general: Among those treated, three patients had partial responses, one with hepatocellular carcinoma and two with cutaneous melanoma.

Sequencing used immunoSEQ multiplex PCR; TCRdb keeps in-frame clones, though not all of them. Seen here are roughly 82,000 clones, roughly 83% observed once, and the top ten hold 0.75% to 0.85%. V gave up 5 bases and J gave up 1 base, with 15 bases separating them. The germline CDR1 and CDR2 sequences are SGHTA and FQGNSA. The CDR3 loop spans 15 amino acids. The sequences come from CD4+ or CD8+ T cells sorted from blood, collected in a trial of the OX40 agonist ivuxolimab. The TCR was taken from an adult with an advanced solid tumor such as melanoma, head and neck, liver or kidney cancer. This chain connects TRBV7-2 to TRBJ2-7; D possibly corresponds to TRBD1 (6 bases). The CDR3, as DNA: TGTGCCAGCAGCCCGTCCGGGACACAGTCCTACGAGCAGTACTTC. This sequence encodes CASSPSGTQSYEQYF.